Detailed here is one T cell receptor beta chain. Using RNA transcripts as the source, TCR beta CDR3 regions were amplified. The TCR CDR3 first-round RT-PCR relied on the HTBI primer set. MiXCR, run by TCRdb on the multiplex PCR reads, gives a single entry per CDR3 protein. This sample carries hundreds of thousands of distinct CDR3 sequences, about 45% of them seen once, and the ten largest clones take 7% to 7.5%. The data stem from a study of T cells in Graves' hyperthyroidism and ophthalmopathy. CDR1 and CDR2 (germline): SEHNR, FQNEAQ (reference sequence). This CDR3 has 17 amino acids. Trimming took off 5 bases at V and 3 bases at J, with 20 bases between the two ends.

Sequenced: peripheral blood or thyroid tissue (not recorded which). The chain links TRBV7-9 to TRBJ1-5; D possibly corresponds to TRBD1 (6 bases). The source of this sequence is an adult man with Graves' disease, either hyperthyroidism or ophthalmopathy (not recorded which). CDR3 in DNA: TGTGCCAGCAGCCAAGAGGGCGGGGGGCTCTACAATCAGCCCCAGCATTTT. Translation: CASSQEGGGLYNQPQHF.